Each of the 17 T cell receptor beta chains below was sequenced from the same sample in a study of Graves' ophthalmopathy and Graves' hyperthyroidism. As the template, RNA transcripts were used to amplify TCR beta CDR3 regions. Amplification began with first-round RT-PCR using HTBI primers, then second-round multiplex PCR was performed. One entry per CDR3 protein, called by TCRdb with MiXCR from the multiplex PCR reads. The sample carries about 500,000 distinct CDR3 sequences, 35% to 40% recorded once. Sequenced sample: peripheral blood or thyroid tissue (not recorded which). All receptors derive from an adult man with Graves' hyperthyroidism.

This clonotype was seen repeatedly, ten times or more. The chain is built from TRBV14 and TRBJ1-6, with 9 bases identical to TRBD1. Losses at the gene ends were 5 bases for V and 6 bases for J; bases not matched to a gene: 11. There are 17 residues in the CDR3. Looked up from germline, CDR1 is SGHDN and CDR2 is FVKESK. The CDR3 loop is CASSGTGYGIGNSPLHF. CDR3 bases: TGTGCCAGCAGCGGGACAGGGTACGGGATCGGTAATTCACCCCTCCACTTT.

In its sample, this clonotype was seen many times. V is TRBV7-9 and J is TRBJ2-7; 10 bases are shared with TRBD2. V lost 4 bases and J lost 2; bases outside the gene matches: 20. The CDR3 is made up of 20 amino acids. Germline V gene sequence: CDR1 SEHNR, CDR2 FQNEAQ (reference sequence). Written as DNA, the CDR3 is TGTGCCAGCAGCTCACGAAAAAACGGCCAGGGACTAGCGACAACCTACGAGCAGTACTTC. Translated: CASSSRKNGQGLATTYEQYF.

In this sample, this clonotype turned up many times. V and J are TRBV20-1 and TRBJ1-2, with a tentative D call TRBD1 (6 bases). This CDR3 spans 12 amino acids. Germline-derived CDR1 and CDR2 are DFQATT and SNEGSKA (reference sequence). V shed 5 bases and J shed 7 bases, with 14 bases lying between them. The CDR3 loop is CSADTGWGGYTF. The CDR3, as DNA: TGCAGTGCTGATACAGGGTGGGGTGGCTACACCTTC.

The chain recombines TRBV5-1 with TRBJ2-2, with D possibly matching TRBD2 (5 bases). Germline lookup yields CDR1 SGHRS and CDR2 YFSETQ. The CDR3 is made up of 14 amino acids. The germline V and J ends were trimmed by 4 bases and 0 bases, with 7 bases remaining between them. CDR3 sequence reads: CASSTGTNTGELFF. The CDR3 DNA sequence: TGCGCCAGCAGCACGGGGACGAACACCGGGGAGCTGTTTTTT.

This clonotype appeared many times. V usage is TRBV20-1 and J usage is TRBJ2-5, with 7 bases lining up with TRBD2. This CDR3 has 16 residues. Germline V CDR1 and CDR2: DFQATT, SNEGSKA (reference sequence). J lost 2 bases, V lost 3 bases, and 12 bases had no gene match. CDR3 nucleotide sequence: TGCAGTGCTAGCCTCTTTCCCAGCGGGACTCAAGAGACCCAGTACTTC. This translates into CSASLFPSGTQETQYF.

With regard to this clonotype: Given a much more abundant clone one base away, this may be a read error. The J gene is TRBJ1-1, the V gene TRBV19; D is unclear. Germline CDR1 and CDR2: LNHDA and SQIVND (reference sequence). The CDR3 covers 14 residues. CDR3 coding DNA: TGTGCCAGTAGTATAACAGATACGAACACTGAAGTTTTCTTT. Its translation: CASSITDTNTEVFF.

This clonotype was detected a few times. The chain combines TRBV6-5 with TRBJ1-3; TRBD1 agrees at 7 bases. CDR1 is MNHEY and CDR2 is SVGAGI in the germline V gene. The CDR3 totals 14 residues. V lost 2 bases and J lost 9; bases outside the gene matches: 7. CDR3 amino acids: CASSYAGQAGTIYF. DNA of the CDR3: TGTGCCAGCAGTTACGCCGGACAGGCGGGCACCATATATTTT.

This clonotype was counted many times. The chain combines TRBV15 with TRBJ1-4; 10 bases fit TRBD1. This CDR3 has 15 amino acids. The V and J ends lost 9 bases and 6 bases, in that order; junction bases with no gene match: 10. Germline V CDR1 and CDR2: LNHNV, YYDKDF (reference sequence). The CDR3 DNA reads TGTGCCACGGGGACAGGGGTAGGAGTGGATGAAAAACTGTTTTTT. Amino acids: CATGTGVGVDEKLFF.

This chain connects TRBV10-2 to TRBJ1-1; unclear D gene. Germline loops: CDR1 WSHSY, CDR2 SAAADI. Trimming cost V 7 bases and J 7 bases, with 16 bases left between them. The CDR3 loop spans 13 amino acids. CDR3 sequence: CASKGPVGNEAFF. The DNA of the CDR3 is TGCGCCAGCAAGGGTCCTGTTGGGAATGAAGCTTTCTTT.

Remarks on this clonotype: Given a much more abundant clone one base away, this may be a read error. The CDR3 DNA reads as TGCAGTGCTAGAGATTCGGAAAGGGGACAGGGGATCTACACCTTC. This gives the protein CSARDSERGQGIYTF. This chain connects TRBV20-1 to TRBJ1-2, with 10 bases that match TRBD1. This CDR3 is built from 15 residues. Germline-derived CDR1 and CDR2 are DFQATT and SNEGSKA (reference sequence). The V gene end was trimmed by 0 bases and the J gene end by 10 bases; junction bases not matched to a gene: 11.

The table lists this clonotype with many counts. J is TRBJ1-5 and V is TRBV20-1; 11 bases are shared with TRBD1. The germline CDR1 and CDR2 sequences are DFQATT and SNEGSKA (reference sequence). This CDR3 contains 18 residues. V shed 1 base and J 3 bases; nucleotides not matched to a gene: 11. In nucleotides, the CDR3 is TGCAGTGCTAGAGGGACAGGGGGCTTTGGATTTAACAATCAGCCCCAGCATTTT. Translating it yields CSARGTGGFGFNNQPQHF.

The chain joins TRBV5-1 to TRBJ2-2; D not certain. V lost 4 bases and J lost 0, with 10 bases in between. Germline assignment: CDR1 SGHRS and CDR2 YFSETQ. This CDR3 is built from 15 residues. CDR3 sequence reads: CASSQDGTNTGELFF. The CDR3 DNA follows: TGCGCCAGCAGCCAAGATGGGACGAACACCGGGGAGCTGTTTTTT.

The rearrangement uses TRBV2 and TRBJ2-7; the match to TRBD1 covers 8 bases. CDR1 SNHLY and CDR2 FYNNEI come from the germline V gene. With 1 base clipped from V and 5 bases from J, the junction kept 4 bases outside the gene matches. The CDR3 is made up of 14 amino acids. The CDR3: CASSEEWTGNEQYF. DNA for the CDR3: TGTGCCAGCAGTGAAGAGTGGACAGGGAACGAGCAGTACTTC.

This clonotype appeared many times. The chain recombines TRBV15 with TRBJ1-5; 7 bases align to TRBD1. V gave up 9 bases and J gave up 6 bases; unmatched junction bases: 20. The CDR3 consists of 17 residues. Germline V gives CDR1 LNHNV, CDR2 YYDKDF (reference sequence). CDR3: CATALSSTGRRAQPQHF. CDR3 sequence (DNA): TGTGCCACGGCCCTGTCCTCGACAGGGCGAAGGGCTCAGCCCCAGCATTTT.

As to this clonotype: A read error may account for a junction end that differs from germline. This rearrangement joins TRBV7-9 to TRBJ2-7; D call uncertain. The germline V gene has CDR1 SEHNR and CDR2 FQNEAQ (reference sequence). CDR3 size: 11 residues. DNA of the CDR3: TGTACCAGCAGTGGCGGATACGAGCAGTACTTC. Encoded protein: CTSSGGYEQYF.

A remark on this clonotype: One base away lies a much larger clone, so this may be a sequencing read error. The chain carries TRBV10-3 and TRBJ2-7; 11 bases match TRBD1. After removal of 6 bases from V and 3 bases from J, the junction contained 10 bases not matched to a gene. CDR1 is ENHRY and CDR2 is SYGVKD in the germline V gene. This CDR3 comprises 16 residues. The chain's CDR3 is CAISSFRDRGDYEQYF. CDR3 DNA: TGTGCCATCAGCAGCTTCCGGGACAGGGGGGACTACGAGCAGTACTTC.

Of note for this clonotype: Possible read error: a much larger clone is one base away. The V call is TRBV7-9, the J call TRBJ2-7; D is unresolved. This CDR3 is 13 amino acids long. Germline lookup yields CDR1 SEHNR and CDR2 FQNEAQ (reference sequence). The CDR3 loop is CASSSYTAYEQHF. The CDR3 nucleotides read TGTGCCAGCAGCTCCTACACCGCCTACGAGCAGCACTTC.